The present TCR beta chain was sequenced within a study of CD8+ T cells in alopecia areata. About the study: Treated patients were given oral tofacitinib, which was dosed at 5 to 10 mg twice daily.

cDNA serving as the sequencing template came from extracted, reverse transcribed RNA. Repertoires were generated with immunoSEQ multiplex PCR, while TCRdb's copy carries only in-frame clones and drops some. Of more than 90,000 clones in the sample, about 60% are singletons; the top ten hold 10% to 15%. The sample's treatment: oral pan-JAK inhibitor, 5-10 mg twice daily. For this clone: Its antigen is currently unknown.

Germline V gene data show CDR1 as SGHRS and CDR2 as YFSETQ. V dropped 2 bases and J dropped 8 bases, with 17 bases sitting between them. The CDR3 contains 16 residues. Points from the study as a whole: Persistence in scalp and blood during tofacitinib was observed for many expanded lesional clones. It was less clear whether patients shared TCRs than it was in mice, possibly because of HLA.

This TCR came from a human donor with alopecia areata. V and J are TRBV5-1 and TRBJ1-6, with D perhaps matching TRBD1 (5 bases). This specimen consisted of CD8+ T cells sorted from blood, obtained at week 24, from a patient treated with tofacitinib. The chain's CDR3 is CASSFHQGYLDSPLHF. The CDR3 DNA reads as TGCGCCAGCAGCTTTCACCAGGGATATCTCGATTCACCCCTCCACTTT. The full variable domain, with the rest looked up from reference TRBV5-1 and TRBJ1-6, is KAGVTQTPRYLIKTRGQQVTLSCSPISGHRSVSWYQQTPGQGLQFLFEYFSETQRNKGNFPGRFSGRQFSNSRSEMNVSTLELGDSALYLCASSFHQGYLDSPLHFGNGTRLTVT.